Sequencing of this TCR beta chain was carried out in a study of shared clonotypes between healthy human individuals. V lost 0 bases and J 5 bases, leaving 10 bases between the germline ends. The CDR3 extends over 14 amino acids. Looked up from germline, CDR1 is SNHLY and CDR2 is FYNNEI. When replicate PCRs were run on sorted subsets, they used 150 to 200 ng DNA, around 33,000 T cell genomes. Sequencing used immunoSEQ multiplex PCR; TCRdb keeps in-frame clones, though not all of them. Among about a million clones, approximately 80% were seen once, and the ten largest hold about 1.5%. Into CD45RA+ naive and CD45RA-negative memory subsets, the CD4+ cells were split.

Material: memory CD4+ T cells sorted from blood. Subset denoted: CD45RA-negative fraction. The chain has TRBV2 and TRBJ2-5; D remains ambiguous. The clonotype comes from a man aged 18 to 29 in good health. CDR3 sequence reads: CASSEAGFYETQYF. CDR3 nucleotide sequence: TGTGCCAGCAGTGAAGCGGGGTTTTACGAGACCCAGTACTTC.